The 26 T cell receptor beta chains listed next were all sequenced from one sample in a study of T cell responses to AZD1222 COVID-19 vaccine. Sequenced by immunoSEQ multiplex PCR; TCRdb stores in-frame clones only, minus some. The sample has about 100,000 clones; approximately 90% are singletons. Sequencing was performed on peripheral blood, taken 28 days after the second AZD1222 dose. Receptors originate from an adult who received the AZD1222 COVID-19 vaccine.

The rearrangement uses TRBV7-6 and TRBJ2-7; 9 bases fit TRBD1. CDR1 is SGHVS and CDR2 is FNYEAQ in the germline V gene. This CDR3 is built from 15 residues. V shed 5 bases, J shed 5 bases, and the junction held 10 bases outside the gene matches. The DNA for the CDR3 is TGTGCCAGCAGCCGGGACAGGGAAGCGTGGGACGAGCAGTACTTC. Its protein is CASSRDREAWDEQYF.

The genes are TRBV30 and TRBJ1-5; perhaps TRBD1 as D (5 bases). V was pared by 2 bases and J by 4 bases, with 9 bases between. The CDR3 is made up of 13 amino acids. Germline V gene lookup returns CDR1 GTSNPN and CDR2 SVGIG (reference sequence). The DNA for the CDR3 is TGTGCCTGGAGTAAAGACAGAAATCAGCCCCAGCATTTT. It codes for CAWSKDRNQPQHF.

The chain uses TRBV15 and TRBJ1-2; D ambiguous. Trimming cost V 0 bases and J 8 bases, with 7 bases left between them. Germline V gene lookup returns CDR1 LNHNV and CDR2 YYDKDF (reference sequence). The CDR3 runs to 12 residues. The DNA of the CDR3 is TGTGCCACCAGCAGAGATGAGAACGGCTACACCTTC. It specifies CATSRDENGYTF.

The rearrangement joins TRBV3-1 (or the pseudogene TRBV3-2) to TRBJ1-2, with 9 bases identical to TRBD1. Germline V gene data show CDR1 as LGHDT and CDR2 as YNNKEL (reference sequence). V gave up 10 bases and J gave up 6 bases; unmatched junction bases: 12. The CDR3 contains 14 residues. CDR3 region: CATRNRQGGHGYTF. CDR3 in DNA: TGTGCCACCCGAAATCGACAGGGGGGACATGGCTACACCTTC.

This chain connects TRBV6-2 or TRBV6-3 to TRBJ2-1; unclear D gene. Looked up from germline, CDR1 is MNHEY and CDR2 is SVGEGT. This CDR3 has 13 amino acids. The V gene lost 0 bases and the J gene lost 5 bases, with 5 bases spanning the gap. CDR3 coding DNA: TGTGCCAGCAGTTACTCGTCCCACAATGAGCAGTTCTTC. Its translation is CASSYSSHNEQFF.

This rearrangement joins TRBV28 to TRBJ1-2, with 10 bases lining up with TRBD1. The CDR3 sequence is 16 residues long. Germline CDR1 is MDHEN and CDR2 is SYDVKM. Trimming took 3 bases from V and 6 from J; bases not matched to a gene: 10. Here the CDR3 reads CASSFPVGTGAHGYTF. The CDR3 nucleotides are TGTGCCAGCAGTTTCCCAGTCGGGACAGGGGCCCATGGCTACACCTTC.

The V gene is TRBV5-1, the J gene TRBJ2-3, with 14 positions matching TRBD2. Germline CDR1 reads SGHRS; CDR2 reads YFSETQ. The CDR3 consists of 17 residues. The junction had 3 bases not matched to a gene; V was cut back by 3 bases and J by 0 bases. CDR3 sequence reads: CASSSGTSGRSTDTQYF. Written as DNA, the CDR3 is TGCGCCAGCAGCTCAGGGACTAGCGGGAGAAGCACAGATACGCAGTATTTT.

The rearrangement joins TRBV27 to TRBJ1-3; 8 bases are shared with TRBD1. The ends lost 0 bases at V and 4 bases at J; junction bases unmatched: 2. The CDR3 consists of 15 residues. The germline gives CDR1 MNHEY, CDR2 SMNVEV (reference sequence). The CDR3 sequence is CASSLSTGAGNTIYF. The DNA for the CDR3 is TGTGCCAGCAGTTTATCGACAGGGGCGGGAAACACCATATATTTT.

Only one count was recorded for this clone. The V call is TRBV7-2, the J call TRBJ1-1, with 8 bases lining up with TRBD1. There are 16 residues in the CDR3. From germline, CDR1 is SGHTA and CDR2 FQGNSA. V trimming: 1 base; J trimming: 5 bases; junction bases outside the gene matches: 9. CDR3: CASSLGQGIKRTEAFF. The CDR3 DNA reads as TGTGCCAGCAGCTTAGGACAGGGGATCAAGAGGACTGAAGCTTTCTTT.

The J gene is TRBJ1-2, the V gene TRBV28; TRBD1 matches at 11 bases. Germline V gene data show CDR1 as MDHEN and CDR2 as SYDVKM. This CDR3 contains 14 residues. V lost 5 bases and J lost 4; bases outside the gene matches: 3. The CDR3 reads CASSGQGAGYGYTF. Written as DNA, the CDR3 is TGTGCCAGCAGTGGACAGGGGGCGGGCTATGGCTACACCTTC.

The chain uses TRBV5-6 and TRBJ2-5, with D possibly being TRBD1 (6 bases). The V and J ends lost 4 bases and 1 base respectively, with 14 bases between them. The CDR3 sequence is 15 residues long. The V gene's germline CDR1 is SGHDT and CDR2 YYEEEE. In DNA, the CDR3 is TGTGCCAGCAGCGGTTATTGGGGGCGCCAAGAGACCCAGTACTTC. This sequence encodes CASSGYWGRQETQYF.

The chain carries TRBV6-5 and TRBJ1-1; no clear D gene. The V end was cut by 2 bases, the J end by 5 bases, with 9 bases between. This CDR3 is 13 amino acids long. The germline CDR1 and CDR2 sequences are MNHEY and SVGAGI. CDR3: CASSYQRETEAFF. CDR3 in DNA: TGTGCCAGCAGTTACCAACGGGAAACTGAAGCTTTCTTT.

This clone has just one count. V usage is TRBV5-5 and J usage is TRBJ1-4; TRBD1 matches 7 bases. The germline V gene encodes CDR1 SGHKS and CDR2 YYEKEE (reference sequence). The CDR3 has 15 amino acids. V shed 5 bases and J 4 bases; nucleotides not matched to a gene: 8. Here the CDR3 reads CASSFRTGVNEKLFF. CDR3 DNA sequence: TGTGCCAGCAGTTTTCGGACAGGTGTTAATGAAAAACTGTTTTTT.

The V and J genes are TRBV3-1 (or the pseudogene TRBV3-2) and TRBJ1-1, with D possibly TRBD1 on 5 matching bases. Germline-derived CDR1 and CDR2 are LGHDT and YNNKEL (reference sequence). CDR3 length: 14 amino acids. The V gene lost 1 base and the J gene lost 1 base, with 7 bases spanning the gap. CDR3 loop: CASSQATENTEAFF. CDR3 coding DNA: TGTGCCAGCAGCCAAGCGACAGAGAACACTGAAGCTTTCTTT.

The rearrangement joins TRBV28 to TRBJ2-7; no definite D call. Germline CDR1 and CDR2: MDHEN and SYDVKM. Deletions cut 2 bases from V and 2 bases from J, with 13 bases between. The CDR3 is 15 residues long. The CDR3 region is CASSLKSRFPYEQYF. CDR3 DNA: TGTGCCAGCAGTTTAAAGTCCAGGTTTCCCTACGAGCAGTACTTC.

The CDR3 sequence: CASSSGQGRANVLTF. The DNA of the CDR3 is TGTGCCAGTAGTTCCGGACAGGGGAGGGCCAACGTCCTGACTTTC. The V gene is TRBV19, the J gene TRBJ2-6, with 9 bases aligning to TRBD1. CDR3 length equals 15 residues. CDR1 and CDR2 (germline): LNHDA, SQIVND (reference sequence). The V and J ends lost 5 bases and 5 bases, in that order; junction bases with no gene match: 4.

V gene TRBV4-1 combines with J gene TRBJ2-1; 11 nucleotides match TRBD2. CDR3 length: 18 amino acids. Trimming cost V 0 bases and J 4 bases; bases outside gene matches: 8. Germline V gene data show CDR1 as MGHRA and CDR2 as YSYEKL. CDR3 protein: CASSQEEVASGRYNEQFF. Here the CDR3 DNA reads TGCGCCAGCAGCCAAGAGGAGGTGGCTAGCGGGAGGTACAATGAGCAGTTCTTC.

The chain employs TRBV6-5 and TRBJ2-3, with D maybe TRBD2 (6 bases). V was trimmed by 3 bases and J by 7 bases, leaving 17 bases between them. CDR1 and CDR2 from the germline V gene are MNHEY and SVGAGI. The CDR3 spans 15 residues. The CDR3: CASSYGSAAGYTQYF. In DNA form, the CDR3 reads TGTGCCAGCAGTTATGGTTCAGCGGCGGGGTATACGCAGTATTTT.

The chain joins TRBV9 to TRBJ2-1; no reliable D call. V gave up 0 bases and J gave up 5 bases, with 9 bases separating them. Germline assignment: CDR1 SGDLS and CDR2 YYNGEE. The CDR3 consists of 14 residues. CDR3 bases: TGTGCCAGCAGCGTAGGGCTAGGAGACAATGAGCAGTTCTTC. Translated, it gives CASSVGLGDNEQFF.

The V and J genes are TRBV3-1 (or the pseudogene TRBV3-2) and TRBJ2-1; D tentatively reads TRBD1 or TRBD2 (5 bases each). Germline V CDR1 and CDR2: LGHDT, YNNKEL (reference sequence). V dropped 6 bases and J dropped 6 bases, with 18 bases sitting between them. The CDR3 loop spans 15 amino acids. In DNA form, the CDR3 reads TGTGCCAGCAGAGGTTGGGGGAGAAAAATCAATGAGCAGTTCTTC. Its translation is CASRGWGRKINEQFF.

V and J are TRBV9 and TRBJ1-2, with TRBD1 as a possible D gene (6 bases). This CDR3 spans 14 amino acids. The germline gives CDR1 SGDLS, CDR2 YYNGEE. Deletions cut 3 bases from V and 4 bases from J, with 13 bases between. The DNA for the CDR3 is TGTGCCAGCAGCGGCCCCACAGGGATCTATGGCTACACCTTC. Amino acid sequence: CASSGPTGIYGYTF.

This chain connects TRBV3-1 (or the pseudogene TRBV3-2) to TRBJ2-7; no clear D gene. This CDR3 has 13 amino acids. Trimming removed 4 bases from V and 4 bases from J, with 11 bases in between. Germline V lookup: CDR1 LGHDT, CDR2 YNNKEL (reference sequence). The CDR3 sequence is CASSLSPVYEQYF. The CDR3 DNA sequence: TGTGCCAGCAGCCTCTCCCCAGTGTACGAGCAGTACTTC.

V usage is TRBV28 and J usage is TRBJ2-1; 10 nucleotides match TRBD2. This CDR3 comprises 17 residues. Trimming at V came to 3 bases and at J to 4 bases, leaving 9 bases not matched to a gene. CDR1 and CDR2 from the germline V gene are MDHEN and SYDVKM. The CDR3 region is CASSFSVWTSGYNEQFF. In nucleotides, the CDR3 is TGTGCCAGCAGTTTCAGTGTCTGGACTAGCGGTTACAATGAGCAGTTCTTC.

J is TRBJ2-4 and V is TRBV28; 7 bases fit TRBD2. The germline gives CDR1 MDHEN, CDR2 SYDVKM. Trimming took 6 bases from V and 1 from J; bases not matched to a gene: 9. The length of the CDR3 is 16 residues. CDR3 residues: CASRTLSGFAKNIQYF. CDR3 DNA: TGTGCCAGCAGGACCCTTAGCGGGTTCGCCAAAAACATTCAGTACTTC. The full variable domain, in which reference TRBV28 and TRBJ2-4 provide the parts outside the CDR3, is DVKVTQSSRYLVKRTGEKVFLECVQDMDHENMFWYRQDPGLGLRLIYFSYDVKMKEKGDIPEGYSVSREKKERFSLILESASTNQTSMYLCASRTLSGFAKNIQYFGAGTRLSVL.

The chain combines TRBV2 with TRBJ1-1; unclear D gene. The germline V and J ends were trimmed by 6 bases and 4 bases, with 9 bases remaining between them. Germline CDR1 is SNHLY and CDR2 is FYNNEI. CDR3 length: 12 amino acids. CDR3 loop: CASRGSSTEAFF. The CDR3 DNA reads TGTGCCAGCAGAGGGTCTTCCACTGAAGCTTTCTTT.

Only a few counts were recorded for this clone. The J gene is TRBJ2-1, the V gene TRBV19; 13 nucleotides align to TRBD2. CDR3 length: 18 amino acids. Germline trimming cut 1 base from V and 7 bases from J; bases unmatched to any gene: 10. Germline values: CDR1 LNHDA, CDR2 SQIVND (reference sequence). The CDR3 DNA sequence: TGTGCCAGTAGTATAGGGAGACTAGCGGGAGGTCATCGAAATGAGCAGTTCTTC. Amino acids: CASSIGRLAGGHRNEQFF. The full variable domain, rest sourced from reference TRBV19 and TRBJ2-1, is DGGITQSPKYLFRKEGQNVTLSCEQNLNHDAMYWYRQDPGQGLRLIYYSQIVNDFQKGDIAEGYSVSREKKESFPLTVTSAQKNPTAFYLCASSIGRLAGGHRNEQFFGPGTRLTVL.